Reported below is one T cell receptor (beta chain). Its specificity is unknown. Trimming left V 1 base short and J 2 bases short, with 5 bases between. The CDR3 consists of 13 residues. Germline V lookup: CDR1 SGHTA, CDR2 FQGNSA. Libraries were prepared by immunoSEQ multiplex PCR; TCRdb keeps only in-frame clonotypes and omits some of them. In the table there are approximately 54,000 clones, approximately 88% of which are singletons. The sample belongs to a study of graft-versus-host responses after intestinal transplantation. Study as a whole: Each recipient received anti-thymocyte globulin induction, then tacrolimus and steroids for around three years. Whole-study findings and limits: GvH clones surfaced in recipient marrow, some emerging earlier in ileum or blood. Individuals carrying graft-donor T cell macrochimerism showed high graft-versus-host to host-versus-graft clonal ratios in allografts.

The source is a human donor who was the organ donor for an intestinal transplant. This chain joins TRBV7-2 and TRBJ1-1; D uncertain. The sample here was unstimulated CD4+ T cells sorted from spleen or lymph node cells, taken before transplant. This chain's CDR3 is CASSLVPNTEAFF. The CDR3 DNA reads as TGTGCCAGCAGCTTAGTCCCTAACACTGAAGCTTTCTTT. The full variable domain, with the rest looked up from reference TRBV7-2 and TRBJ1-1, is GAGVSQSPSNKVTEKGKDVELRCDPISGHTALYWYRQSLGQGLEFLIYFQGNSAPDKSGLPSDRFSAERTGGSVSTLTIQRTQQEDSAVYLCASSLVPNTEAFFGQGTRLTVV.